The 4 T cell receptor beta chains presented below share a single source sample, sequenced in a study of shared clonotypes between healthy human individuals. Only in-frame clones appear in the TCRdb table, and some are missing; sequencing was by immunoSEQ multiplex PCR. The sample yields roughly 2.2 million clones, less than 95% seen once. Input material: naive CD4+ T cells from PBMCs. Specified subset: CD45RA+ positively selected. The receptors here all came from a man between 18 and 29 years old in good health. Some clones in this sample may be carry-over from other donors' samples.

The gene calls are TRBV5-1 and TRBJ2-3; D unclear. Germline V gives CDR1 SGHRS, CDR2 YFSETQ. Trimming took off 1 base at V and 5 bases at J, with 14 bases between the two ends. This CDR3 region has 15 residues. CDR3 coding DNA: TGCGCCAGCAGCTTGTTTGTCCCAGGTGGAGATACGCAGTATTTT. Its protein product is CASSLFVPGGDTQYF.

The genes are TRBV18 and TRBJ2-1, with TRBD2 matching over 13 bases. Germline V lookup: CDR1 KGHSH, CDR2 LQKENI. V lost 0 bases, J lost 15 bases, and 11 bases stayed unmatched. The CDR3 spans 16 residues. CDR3 sequence reads: CASSPPGLAGAFSRFF. DNA for the CDR3: TGTGCCAGCTCACCACCCGGACTAGCGGGAGCTTTCAGCCGGTTCTTC.

The rearrangement joins TRBV12-5 to TRBJ1-2; TRBD1 might be the D (5 bases). Germline V gives CDR1 LGHNT, CDR2 FRNRAP. Trimming took off 4 bases at V and 3 bases at J, with 18 bases between the two ends. CDR3 size: 16 residues. CDR3 in DNA: TGTGCTAGTGGTTCCCCGGGGCCTCGGGGGGACTATGGCTACACCTTC. This gives the protein CASGSPGPRGDYGYTF. The full variable domain, completed using reference TRBV12-5 and TRBJ1-2, is DARVTQTPRHKVTEMGQEVTMRCQPILGHNTVFWYRQTMMQGLELLAYFRNRAPLDDSGMPKDRFSAEMPDATLATLKIQPSEPRDSAVYFCASGSPGPRGDYGYTFGSGTRLTVV.

The CDR3 protein is CASSSGLSHNEQFF. Here the CDR3 DNA reads TGTGCCAGCAGCTCCGGACTGTCCCACAATGAGCAGTTCTTC. V usage is TRBV7-9 and J usage is TRBJ2-1; tentatively, D is TRBD2 (5 bases). The V gene's germline CDR1 is SEHNR and CDR2 FQNEAQ (reference sequence). The CDR3 is 14 residues long. V was shortened by 4 bases and J by 5 bases, with 12 bases between the two germline ends.